The 20 T cell receptor beta chains listed next were all sequenced from one sample in a study of cytomegalovirus exposure and HLA in healthy donors. Primers: 60 Vbeta forward and 13 Jbeta reverse. Repertoires were generated with immunoSEQ multiplex PCR, while TCRdb's copy carries only in-frame clones and drops some. The repertoire holds about 78,000 clones, about 81% seen once, with roughly 2.3% in the top ten. The sequenced material came from PBMCs. The receptors derive from a woman between 45 and 60 years old in good health and CMV-seronegative.

The gene calls are TRBV19 and TRBJ1-6, with a weak D call TRBD1 (6 bases). V was trimmed by 3 bases and J by 7 bases, leaving 16 bases between them. CDR1 and CDR2 from the germline V gene are LNHDA and SQIVND (reference sequence). The CDR3 loop spans 16 amino acids. CDR3 DNA sequence: TGTGCCAGTAGTATTCCGATCAGGGGTTTCAATTCACCCCTCCACTTT. This sequence encodes CASSIPIRGFNSPLHF.

This chain connects TRBV7-2 to TRBJ2-5; the D gene is possibly TRBD1 (7 bases). The CDR3 loop spans 13 amino acids. Trimming removed 6 bases at V and 5 bases at J, with 13 bases between. Germline V gives CDR1 SGHTA, CDR2 FQGNSA. Written as DNA, the CDR3 is TGTGCCAGCAGATGGGCAGGGGGGGAGACCCAGTACTTC. As protein: CASRWAGGETQYF.

This clone was detected only a few times. The rearrangement joins TRBV5-6 to TRBJ2-1; 9 bases fit TRBD2. The V gene end was trimmed by 2 bases and the J gene end by 6 bases; junction bases not matched to a gene: 9. The CDR3 totals 16 residues. CDR1 and CDR2 (germline): SGHDT, YYEEEE. The CDR3 nucleotides are TGTGCCAGCAGCTTAGATAGCGGGAGTTATTTCAATGAGCAGTTCTTC. Encoded protein: CASSLDSGSYFNEQFF.

The chain has TRBV9 and TRBJ1-2; 7 nucleotides line up with TRBD1. CDR1 is SGDLS and CDR2 is YYNGEE in the germline V gene. V trimming: 3 bases; J trimming: 8 bases; junction bases outside the gene matches: 7. The CDR3 runs to 13 residues. The CDR3 sequence: CASSGYRGDGYTF. The DNA for the CDR3 is TGTGCCAGCAGCGGATACAGGGGTGACGGCTACACCTTC.

This rearrangement joins TRBV10-3 to TRBJ2-7, with 9 bases aligning to TRBD2. Germline CDR1 reads ENHRY; CDR2 reads SYGVKD. Germline trimming cut 4 bases from V and 0 bases from J; bases unmatched to any gene: 4. The CDR3 totals 15 residues. Here the CDR3 DNA reads TGTGCCATCAGTGCGGCTAGCGGGGCCTCCTACGAGCAGTACTTC. Protein: CAISAASGASYEQYF.

This clone was picked up a small number of times. The rearrangement links TRBV6-5 to TRBJ2-5; TRBD2 might be the D (5 bases). This CDR3 has 13 residues. V gave up 2 bases and J gave up 7 bases, with 11 bases separating them. The V gene's germline CDR1 is MNHEY and CDR2 SVGAGI. The CDR3 region has the DNA TGTGCCAGCAGTTACAGAGGCGAGGGGACCCAGTACTTC. Translation: CASSYRGEGTQYF.

CDR3 bases: TGTGCCAGCAGTTTATCGGTGGGGCCGCTTCCCCCCCGCACAGATACGCAGTATTTT. This codes for CASSLSVGPLPPRTDTQYF. The V call is TRBV27, the J call TRBJ2-3; weak D call: TRBD1 (5 bases). Per germline, CDR1 MNHEY and CDR2 SMNVEV (reference sequence). The CDR3 is made up of 19 amino acids. The V and J ends lost 0 bases and 1 base respectively, with 20 bases between them.

Note on this clone: The junction departs from germline at one end; a sequencing error may be responsible. The V gene is TRBV7-7, the J gene TRBJ2-1; 7 bases match TRBD2. CDR3 length: 15 residues. The germline gives CDR1 SSHAT, CDR2 FNYEAQ (reference sequence). The CDR3, as DNA: TGTGCTAGCAGCTTAGCCGGAGCGGGGTCCGAGAAGCAGTTCTTC. Protein sequence: CASSLAGAGSEKQFF.

This rearrangement joins TRBV5-6 to TRBJ2-3; no reliable D call. Germline V gene lookup returns CDR1 SGHDT and CDR2 YYEEEE. V dropped 3 bases and J dropped 0 bases, with 11 bases sitting between them. CDR3 length: 15 residues. CDR3 DNA sequence: TGTGCCAGCAGCTACGCTACCCTTAGCACAGATACGCAGTATTTT. Its protein product is CASSYATLSTDTQYF.

The V gene is TRBV7-8, the J gene TRBJ2-1; the D is unclear. With 5 bases removed from V and 0 bases from J, the gap between germline ends came to 8 bases. This CDR3 region has 14 residues. In germline, CDR1 is SGHVS, CDR2 FQNEAQ. The CDR3 is CASSDLYSYNEQFF. In nucleotides, the CDR3 is TGTGCCAGCAGCGATCTCTACTCCTACAATGAGCAGTTCTTC.

The chain joins TRBV5-6 to TRBJ2-7; maybe TRBD1 (5 bases). Trimming left V 2 bases short and J 6 bases short, with 12 bases between. The CDR3 totals 13 residues. The germline CDR1 and CDR2 sequences are SGHDT and YYEEEE. CDR3 residues: CASSLSDNAEQYV. CDR3 nucleotides: TGTGCCAGCAGCTTATCGGACAACGCCGAGCAGTACGTC.

The chain's CDR3 is CASSIDRDEANEKLFF. The CDR3 nucleotides read TGTGCCAGCAGCATCGACAGGGACGAGGCTAATGAAAAACTGTTTTTT. This chain uses TRBV5-5 with TRBJ1-4; 7 bases match TRBD1. Losses at the gene ends were 4 bases for V and 3 bases for J; bases not matched to a gene: 9. The CDR3 length is 16 residues. The germline V gene encodes CDR1 SGHKS and CDR2 YYEKEE (reference sequence).

The gene calls are TRBV5-4 and TRBJ2-3; TRBD2 matches 8 bases. After removal of 4 bases from V and 6 bases from J, the junction contained 13 bases not matched to a gene. Germline values: CDR1 SGHNT, CDR2 YYREEE (reference sequence). The CDR3 is 16 residues long. As DNA, the CDR3 is TGTGCCAGCAGCCTCTCTAGCGGGCGTAACACGGATACGCAGTATTTT. Its protein product is CASSLSSGRNTDTQYF. The whole variable domain, filled in from reference TRBV5-4 and TRBJ2-3, reads ETGVTQSPTHLIKTRGQQVTLRCSSQSGHNTVSWYQQALGQGPQFIFQYYREEENGRGNFPPRFSGLQFPNYSSELNVNALELDDSALYLCASSLSSGRNTDTQYFGPGTRLTVL.

This chain links TRBV5-4 with TRBJ2-5; 14 nucleotides agree with TRBD2. The CDR3 runs to 15 residues. The V segment lost 6 bases and the J segment 1 base; nucleotides outside the gene matches: 2. Germline loops: CDR1 SGHNT, CDR2 YYREEE (reference sequence). CDR3 protein: CASMTSGGAQETQYF. In DNA, the CDR3 is TGTGCCAGCATGACTAGCGGGGGGGCCCAAGAGACCCAGTACTTC. Full variable domain (outside the CDR3, taken from reference TRBV5-4 and TRBJ2-5): ETGVTQSPTHLIKTRGQQVTLRCSSQSGHNTVSWYQQALGQGPQFIFQYYREEENGRGNFPPRFSGLQFPNYSSELNVNALELDDSALYLCASMTSGGAQETQYFGPGTRLLVL.

This rearrangement joins TRBV19 to TRBJ1-5; possible D gene TRBD1, 5 bases. This CDR3 is built from 12 residues. Per the germline V gene, CDR1 is LNHDA and CDR2 is SQIVND (reference sequence). Trimming removed 7 bases from V and 9 bases from J, with 13 bases in between. CDR3 bases: TGTGCCAGTACCCCATTGGGGGGGCCCCAGCATTTT. This codes for CASTPLGGPQHF.

The chain employs TRBV5-1 and TRBJ1-1; 8 positions agree with TRBD1. Germline loops: CDR1 SGHRS, CDR2 YFSETQ. Unmatched junction bases numbered 7, after V lost 3 bases and J lost 3 bases. CDR3 size: 15 residues. The CDR3 DNA follows: TGCGCCAGCAGCTCGACAGGGGAGGTCTACACTGAAGCTTTCTTT. Residues: CASSSTGEVYTEAFF.

This clone was seen just once. The V call is TRBV9, the J call TRBJ2-2, with 9 bases fitting TRBD2. Trimming removed 3 bases from V and 6 bases from J; junction bases left unmatched: 6. The germline V gene encodes CDR1 SGDLS and CDR2 YYNGEE. The CDR3 sequence is 15 residues long. CDR3 nucleotide sequence: TGTGCCAGCAGCGCGGGGACTAGCAGTCCCGGGGAGCTGTTTTTT. Translating gives CASSAGTSSPGELFF.

The chain combines TRBV7-9 with TRBJ2-7, with 7 bases aligning to TRBD1. The CDR3 is 13 residues long. Germline V CDR1 and CDR2: SEHNR, FQNEAQ (reference sequence). V shed 11 bases and J 3 bases; nucleotides not matched to a gene: 10. The CDR3: CAVLGTADYEQYF. In nucleotides, the CDR3 is TGTGCCGTCTTAGGGACAGCCGACTACGAGCAGTACTTC. Variable domain in full (rest from reference TRBV7-9 and TRBJ2-7): DTGVSQNPRHKITKRGQNVTFRCDPISEHNRLYWYRQTLGQGPEFLTYFQNEAQLEKSRLLSDRFSAERPKGSFSTLEIQRTEQGDSAMYLCAVLGTADYEQYFGPGTRLTVT.

The chain carries TRBV7-3 and TRBJ2-1; TRBD2 matches at 8 bases. With 5 bases clipped from V and 7 bases from J, the junction kept 10 bases outside the gene matches. The CDR3 has 15 residues. CDR1 is SGHTA, CDR2 FQGTGA, per germline. CDR3 sequence: CASSPASGRNNEQFF. The CDR3 DNA reads TGTGCCAGCAGCCCCGCTAGCGGGCGGAATAATGAGCAGTTCTTC.

This clone has just one count. The chain links TRBV14 to TRBJ1-2; TRBD1 matches 7 bases. The CDR3 extends over 16 amino acids. V shed 4 bases, J shed 5 bases, and the junction held 13 bases outside the gene matches. CDR1 SGHDN and CDR2 FVKESK come from the germline V gene. The CDR3 nucleotides read TGTGCCAGCAGCCCCCGGACCGGGACAGCTTTATATGGCTACACCTTC. This codes for CASSPRTGTALYGYTF.